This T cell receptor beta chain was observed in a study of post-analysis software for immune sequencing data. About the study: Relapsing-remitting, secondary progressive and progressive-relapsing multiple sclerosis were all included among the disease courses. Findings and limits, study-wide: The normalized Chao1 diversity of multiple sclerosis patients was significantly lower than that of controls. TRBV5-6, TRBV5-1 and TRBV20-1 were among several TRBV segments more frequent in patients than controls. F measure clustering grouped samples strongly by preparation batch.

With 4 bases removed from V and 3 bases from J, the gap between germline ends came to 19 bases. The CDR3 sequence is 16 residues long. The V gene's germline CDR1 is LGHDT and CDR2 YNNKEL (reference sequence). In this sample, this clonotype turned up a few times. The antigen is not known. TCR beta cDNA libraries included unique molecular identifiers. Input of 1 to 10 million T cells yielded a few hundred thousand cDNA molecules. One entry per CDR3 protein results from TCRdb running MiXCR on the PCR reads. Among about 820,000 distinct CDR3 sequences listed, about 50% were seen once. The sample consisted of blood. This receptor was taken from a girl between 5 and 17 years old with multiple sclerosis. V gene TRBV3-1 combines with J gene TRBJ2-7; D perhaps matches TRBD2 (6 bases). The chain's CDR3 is CASSLGPPGGNYEQYF. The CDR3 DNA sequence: TGTGCCAGCAGCCTCGGCCCACCCGGGGGAAACTACGAGCAGTACTTC.